These 24 T cell receptor beta chains were sequenced from one sample in a study of PD-1 blockade in classical Hodgkin lymphoma. Using immunoSEQ multiplex PCR, the repertoire was profiled, and TCRdb retains in-frame clones only, with some absent. The sample records about 5,500 clones, around 57% being singletons. Following autologous stem cell transplantation, relapse occurred in every patient, and exposure to brentuximab vedotin varied. Magnetic negative selection was used to purify CD8+ T cells from thawed PBMCs. The sample consisted of CD8+ T cells from blood, taken at baseline. The receptors were sampled from a human donor with classical Hodgkin lymphoma.

This clone was seen more than once but under ten times. This chain uses TRBV10-1 with TRBJ2-7; maybe TRBD2 (6 bases). This CDR3 has 13 amino acids. The germline CDR1 and CDR2 sequences are WNHNN and SYGVQD (reference sequence). Trimming stripped 8 bases from V and 6 bases from J, with 17 bases between. The CDR3 nucleotides read TGCGCCAGCGCCGGGACTTCGAGGGGCGAGCAGTACTTC. Residues: CASAGTSRGEQYF.

This clone was found a few times. The rearrangement joins TRBV19 to TRBJ2-7; possibly TRBD1 or TRBD2 for D (5 bases each). This CDR3 has 14 residues. Germline-derived CDR1 and CDR2 are LNHDA and SQIVND (reference sequence). With 3 bases removed from V and 5 bases from J, the gap between germline ends came to 14 bases. CDR3 region: CASSILGTADEQYF. CDR3 nucleotide sequence: TGTGCCAGTAGTATCCTCGGGACCGCGGACGAGCAGTACTTC.

By share, this clone counts as medium-sized. V gene TRBV5-1 combines with J gene TRBJ1-1, with 7 bases lining up with TRBD1. Germline assignment: CDR1 SGHRS and CDR2 YFSETQ. The junction had 11 bases not matched to a gene; V was cut back by 4 bases and J by 5 bases. This CDR3 region has 15 residues. The CDR3 region has the DNA TGCGCCAGCAGCCGCGGGACAGACCTGGGAACTGAAGCTTTCTTT. This sequence encodes CASSRGTDLGTEAFF.

The chain employs TRBV28 and TRBJ1-2; 9 nucleotides align to TRBD1. Germline CDR1 MDHEN, CDR2 SYDVKM. The junction had 14 bases not matched to a gene; V was cut back by 5 bases and J by 4 bases. CDR3 size: 17 residues. CDR3 residues: CASSPIGQGSDSYGYTF. CDR3 nucleotide sequence: TGTGCCAGCAGTCCGATAGGACAGGGGTCAGATAGCTATGGCTACACCTTC.

The chain has TRBV27 and TRBJ2-3; the D call may be TRBD1 or TRBD2 (5 bases each). V was trimmed by 3 bases and J by 4 bases, leaving 17 bases between them. CDR3 length: 16 residues. Germline assignment: CDR1 MNHEY and CDR2 SMNVEV (reference sequence). CDR3 DNA: TGTGCCAGCAGTTTTACCCGGGGCCCCGAGTCAGATACGCAGTATTTT. It yields the protein CASSFTRGPESDTQYF.

The gene calls are TRBV27 and TRBJ2-3, with 8 bases fitting TRBD2. J lost 6 bases, V lost 4 bases, and 6 bases had no gene match. CDR1 and CDR2 from the germline V gene are MNHEY and SMNVEV (reference sequence). The CDR3 has 14 amino acids. CDR3 sequence (DNA): TGTGCCAGCAGTTACAGCGGGAGTAGGGATACGCAGTATTTT. Its translation: CASSYSGSRDTQYF.

This chain connects TRBV13 to TRBJ2-7; D is unclear. V dropped 3 bases and J dropped 3 bases, with 9 bases sitting between them. This CDR3 is built from 13 residues. Germline CDR1 and CDR2: PRHDT and FYEKMQ (reference sequence). The DNA of the CDR3 is TGTGCCAGCAGCTTCAGAGACAACTACGAGCAGTACTTC. Protein sequence: CASSFRDNYEQYF.

The CDR3 DNA sequence: TGTGCCAGCAGCGTAAACGTAGCTACAGACACCATATATTTT. It yields the protein CASSVNVATDTIYF. The gene calls are TRBV9 and TRBJ1-3; no clear D. The V end lost 1 base, the J end lost 8 bases, and 13 bases lay between the germline ends. Germline V gene lookup returns CDR1 SGDLS and CDR2 YYNGEE. This CDR3 spans 14 amino acids.

The rearrangement uses TRBV6-1 and TRBJ1-5; tentative D call: TRBD1 (5 bases). Germline CDR1 MNHNS, CDR2 SASEGT. CDR3 length: 15 amino acids. The ends were cut back, 6 bases at V and 0 bases at J, with 12 bases in the middle. The CDR3 is CASSLQVYSNQPQHF. The CDR3 region has the DNA TGTGCCAGCAGCTTACAGGTATATAGCAATCAGCCCCAGCATTTT.

V and J are TRBV11-3 and TRBJ2-3; D not resolved. Germline CDR1 reads SGHNT; CDR2 reads YENEEA. This CDR3 spans 13 amino acids. The V and J ends lost 4 bases and 5 bases respectively, with 10 bases between them. The DNA of the CDR3 is TGTGCCAGCAGCTATCAGGTTCAAGATACGCAGTATTTT. Translation: CASSYQVQDTQYF.

Sample share makes this clone medium-sized. CDR3 DNA sequence: TGTGCCAGCAGCAAATCGGGCGGGAGGGATTTCTACAATGAGCAGTTCTTC. It specifies CASSKSGGRDFYNEQFF. The rearrangement uses TRBV11-3 and TRBJ2-1; 9 nucleotides match TRBD2. Germline V gene data show CDR1 as SGHNT and CDR2 as YENEEA. V dropped 5 bases and J dropped 3; count of bases not matched to a gene: 11. The CDR3 contains 17 residues.

The chain employs TRBV5-8 and TRBJ2-1; D perhaps matches TRBD2 (5 bases). The V gene's germline CDR1 is SGHTS and CDR2 YDEGEE. Trimming left V 2 bases short and J 4 bases short, with 25 bases between. This CDR3 has 19 amino acids. The CDR3 DNA sequence: TGTGCCAGCAGCTTTGCCCCCACGACTCTAGCTCCTCCTTACAATGAGCAGTTCTTC. Residues: CASSFAPTTLAPPYNEQFF.

This clone was seen just once. The chain couples TRBV5-1 to TRBJ2-5; D gene ambiguous. The end of the DNA is better explained by TRBJ2-7, so the J call may be wrong. The CDR3 loop spans 14 amino acids. Germline CDR1 SGHRS, CDR2 YFSETQ. This chain's CDR3 is CASSLRSASYEQYF. The CDR3 nucleotides read TGCGCCAGCAGCTTAAGGTCAGCCTCCTACGAGCAGTACTTC.

This clone occurred a few times. The chain recombines TRBV11-3 with TRBJ2-1, with 14 bases lining up with TRBD2. The CDR3 runs to 18 residues. Germline assignment: CDR1 SGHNT and CDR2 YENEEA. V lost 1 base, J lost 9 bases, and 11 bases stayed unmatched. The CDR3 is CASSLGGSTSGRAGEQFF. The DNA for the CDR3 is TGTGCCAGCAGCTTAGGAGGATCGACTAGCGGGAGGGCCGGTGAGCAGTTCTTC.

This clone was detected only once. J is TRBJ2-7 and V is TRBV7-3; 7 bases match TRBD2. From germline, CDR1 is SGHTA and CDR2 FQGTGA. This CDR3 has 15 amino acids. V shed 5 bases and J 4 bases; nucleotides not matched to a gene: 11. The CDR3 loop is CASSPGIGEGYEQYF. The CDR3, as DNA: TGTGCCAGCAGCCCCGGGATCGGGGAGGGATACGAGCAGTACTTC.

The chain has TRBV19 and TRBJ1-5; 8 bases are a match to TRBD1. V trimming: 6 bases; J trimming: 8 bases; junction bases outside the gene matches: 15. CDR1 LNHDA and CDR2 SQIVND come from the germline V gene (reference sequence). The CDR3 length is 16 residues. The DNA of the CDR3 is TGTGCCAGTAGGCTCGGGACAGGTGGGGGGCCAGAGCCCCAGCATTTT. Residues: CASRLGTGGGPEPQHF.

The V call is TRBV4-2, the J call TRBJ2-1; TRBD2 matches 10 bases. This CDR3 is 17 amino acids long. Trimming took 0 bases from V and 8 from J; bases not matched to a gene: 10. CDR1 LGHNA and CDR2 YNFKEQ come from the germline V gene. In nucleotides, the CDR3 is TGTGCCAGCAGCCAAGATGCGAAACTAGCGGGACTAGATGAGCAGTTCTTC. Its translation is CASSQDAKLAGLDEQFF.

This clone appeared a single time. This chain links TRBV28 with TRBJ2-5, with 11 bases fitting TRBD2. The germline V gene has CDR1 MDHEN and CDR2 SYDVKM. The CDR3 length is 17 residues. Unmatched junction bases numbered 14, after V lost 1 base and J lost 10 bases. The CDR3 here is CASSLLLAGGVQEVQYF. The CDR3 nucleotides read TGTGCCAGCAGTTTATTGTTAGCGGGGGGGGTCCAAGAGGTCCAGTACTTC. Supplemented by reference TRBV28 and TRBJ2-5, the full variable domain reads DVKVTQSSRYLVKRTGEKVFLECVQDMDHENMFWYRQDPGLGLRLIYFSYDVKMKEKGDIPEGYSVSREKKERFSLILESASTNQTSMYLCASSLLLAGGVQEVQYFGPGTRLLVL.

This chain uses TRBV7-3 with TRBJ1-5; the D gene is possibly TRBD1 (6 bases). The CDR3 is made up of 14 amino acids. V lost 2 bases and J lost 7, with 12 bases in between. Germline lookup yields CDR1 SGHTA and CDR2 FQGTGA. The CDR3 here is CASSLGGAKQPQHF. CDR3 DNA: TGTGCCAGCAGCTTAGGGGGGGCGAAACAGCCCCAGCATTTT.

This clone is judged medium-sized. The J gene is TRBJ2-7, the V gene TRBV29-1; D remains unclear. There are 11 residues in the CDR3. The germline V gene encodes CDR1 SQVTM and CDR2 ANQGSEA. The V end lost 2 bases, the J end lost 7 bases, and 9 bases lay between the germline ends. CDR3 sequence reads: CSVEQGTEQYF. Here the CDR3 DNA reads TGCAGCGTTGAACAAGGAACGGAGCAGTACTTC.

The V call is TRBV30, the J call TRBJ2-7, with no clear D. CDR1 is GTSNPN, CDR2 SVGIG, per germline (reference sequence). V was trimmed by 1 base and J by 4 bases, leaving 8 bases between them. CDR3 length: 12 amino acids. The CDR3 nucleotides are TGTGCCTGGAGTGGAGCGAGATACGAGCAGTACTTC. This gives the protein CAWSGARYEQYF. The variable domain in full, completed from reference TRBV30 and TRBJ2-7, reads SQTIHQWPATLVQPVGSPLSLECTVEGTSNPNLYWYRQAAGRGLQLLFYSVGIGQISSEVPQNLSASRPQDRQFILSSKKLLLSDSGFYLCAWSGARYEQYFGPGTRLTVT.

This clone has only a few counts. One end of the junction fails to match germline, which may point to a read error. This chain uses TRBV28 with TRBJ1-1; D is uncertain. CDR1 and CDR2 (germline): MDHEN, SYDVKM. The CDR3 covers 13 residues. The CDR3: CASNLLGRSEAFF. CDR3 in DNA: TGTGCCAGCAATCTACTGGGCAGGTCTGAGGCTTTCTTT.

The chain joins TRBV14 to TRBJ2-2, with TRBD2 matching over 12 bases. This CDR3 comprises 15 residues. Trimming cost V 6 bases and J 5 bases; bases outside gene matches: 4. Per germline, CDR1 SGHDN and CDR2 FVKESK. CDR3 coding DNA: TGTGCCAGCAGTCAGACTAGCGGGAGAACCGGGGAGCTGTTTTTT. Protein product: CASSQTSGRTGELFF.

This chain joins TRBV4-1 and TRBJ2-7; D call uncertain. Trimming removed 0 bases from V and 3 bases from J, with 12 bases in between. The CDR3 has 15 residues. Looked up from germline, CDR1 is MGHRA and CDR2 is YSYEKL. CDR3 in amino acids: CASSQDLQSFYEQYF. CDR3 nucleotide sequence: TGCGCCAGCAGCCAAGACCTACAGTCCTTCTACGAGCAGTACTTC.